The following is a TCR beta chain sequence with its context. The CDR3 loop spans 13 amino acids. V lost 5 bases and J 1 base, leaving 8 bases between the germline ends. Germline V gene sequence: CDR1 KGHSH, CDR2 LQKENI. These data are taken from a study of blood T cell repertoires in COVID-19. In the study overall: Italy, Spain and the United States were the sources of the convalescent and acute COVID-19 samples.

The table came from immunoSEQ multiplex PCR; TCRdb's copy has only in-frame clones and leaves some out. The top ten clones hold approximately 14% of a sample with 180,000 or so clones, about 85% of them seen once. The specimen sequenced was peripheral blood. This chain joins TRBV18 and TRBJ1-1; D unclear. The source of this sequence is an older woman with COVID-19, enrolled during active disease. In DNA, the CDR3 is TGTGCCAGCTCAAGCGGCAGGAACACTGAAGCTTTCTTT. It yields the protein CASSSGRNTEAFF.